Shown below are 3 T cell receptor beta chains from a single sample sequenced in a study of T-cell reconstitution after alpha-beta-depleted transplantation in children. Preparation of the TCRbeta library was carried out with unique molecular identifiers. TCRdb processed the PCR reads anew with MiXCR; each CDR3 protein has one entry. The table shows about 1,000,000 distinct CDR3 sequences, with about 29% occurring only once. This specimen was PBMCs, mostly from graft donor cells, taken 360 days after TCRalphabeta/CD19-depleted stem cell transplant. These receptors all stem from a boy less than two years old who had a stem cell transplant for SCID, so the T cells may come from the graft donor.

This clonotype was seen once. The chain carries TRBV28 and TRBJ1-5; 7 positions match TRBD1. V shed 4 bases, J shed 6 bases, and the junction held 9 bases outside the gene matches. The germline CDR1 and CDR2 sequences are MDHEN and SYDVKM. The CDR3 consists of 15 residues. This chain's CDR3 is CASSSGQVIGQPQHF. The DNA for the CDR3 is TGTGCCAGCAGTTCCGGACAGGTCATCGGTCAGCCCCAGCATTTT.

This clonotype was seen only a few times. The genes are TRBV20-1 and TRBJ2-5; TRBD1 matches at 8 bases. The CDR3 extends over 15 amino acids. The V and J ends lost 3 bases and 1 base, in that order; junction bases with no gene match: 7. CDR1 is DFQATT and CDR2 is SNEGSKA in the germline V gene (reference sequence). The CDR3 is CSARWTGNGQETQYF. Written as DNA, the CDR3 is TGCAGTGCTAGGTGGACAGGGAACGGCCAAGAGACCCAGTACTTC.

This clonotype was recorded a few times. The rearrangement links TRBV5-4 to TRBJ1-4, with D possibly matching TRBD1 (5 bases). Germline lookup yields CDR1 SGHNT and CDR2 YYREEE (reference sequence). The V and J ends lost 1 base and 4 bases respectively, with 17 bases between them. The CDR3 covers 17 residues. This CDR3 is CASSLKPGPKINEKLFF. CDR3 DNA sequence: TGTGCCAGCAGCTTGAAGCCAGGGCCTAAGATTAATGAAAAACTGTTTTTT.